One sample yielded the 5 T cell receptor beta chains listed below, sequenced in a study of OX40 agonist ivuxolimab in advanced cancers. Data came from immunoSEQ multiplex PCR; TCRdb stores just in-frame clones and leaves some out. The sample has around 16,000 clones; about four fifths are singletons. The sequences come from CD4+ or CD8+ T cells sorted from blood, collected in a trial of the OX40 agonist ivuxolimab. The source of these receptors is an adult with an advanced solid tumor such as melanoma, head and neck, liver or kidney cancer.

In DNA form, the CDR3 reads TGTGCCAGCAGCTTCGTGGAGGCCGGGGAGCTGTTTTTT. Protein: CASSFVEAGELFF. The rearrangement uses TRBV7-8 and TRBJ2-2; D might be TRBD2 (5 bases). The CDR3 is 13 amino acids. V was cut by 3 bases and J by 6 bases, with 8 bases left in between. Germline lookup yields CDR1 SGHVS and CDR2 FQNEAQ.

This clone was observed a single time. V gene TRBV27 combines with J gene TRBJ1-5, with D unresolved. V gave up 2 bases and J gave up 9 bases, with 11 bases separating them. The CDR3 runs 13 residues. Looked up from germline, CDR1 is MNHEY and CDR2 is SMNVEV (reference sequence). The chain's CDR3 is CASSLGRSTPQHF. The CDR3 DNA reads as TGTGCCAGCAGTTTAGGCAGGTCCACGCCCCAGCATTTT.

This clone has only a few counts. The chain has TRBV10-2 and TRBJ2-7; weak D call: TRBD2 (6 bases). Trimming took off 7 bases at V and 5 bases at J, with 12 bases between the two ends. The CDR3 is 12 residues long. The germline CDR1 and CDR2 sequences are WSHSY and SAAADI. This CDR3 reads CASISTSNEQYF. CDR3 in DNA: TGCGCCAGCATTTCGACTAGTAACGAGCAGTACTTC.

The CDR3 coding sequence is TGTGCCAGCAGCTTGGGAGCTACGGGGTTGCCAGGAGGGGACACTGAAGCTTTCTTT. It yields the protein CASSLGATGLPGGDTEAFF. This chain uses TRBV5-6 with TRBJ1-1, with a possible D match to TRBD1 (5 bases). Germline assignment: CDR1 SGHDT and CDR2 YYEEEE. V was clipped by 0 bases and J by 3 bases, with 24 bases between them. The length of the CDR3 is 19 residues.

This clone was counted only a few times. The chain carries TRBV27 and TRBJ2-5; D is unclear. The CDR3 is made up of 13 amino acids. Germline V gene sequence: CDR1 MNHEY, CDR2 SMNVEV (reference sequence). V dropped 1 base and J dropped 0 bases, with 3 bases sitting between them. The CDR3 DNA follows: TGTGCCAGCAGTTTATGGTACCAAGAGACCCAGTACTTC. Translated: CASSLWYQETQYF.